This is a list of T cell receptor beta chains from one sample in a study of blood T cell repertoires in COVID-19. The data were produced by immunoSEQ multiplex PCR, yet TCRdb's version contains in-frame clones alone and is incomplete. The sample lists about 250,000 clones, approximately 85% seen once, with approximately 9.6% in the top ten. What was sequenced was PBMCs or T cells enriched from blood (not recorded which). These receptors came from a woman aged 45-60 years with acute COVID-19. The CDR3 runs from the conserved cysteine through the conserved F or W. A D gene is named only where the DNA matches it firmly. Clone size is stated in some rows and not others, as once, few, many or a class when expanded.

CDR3aa	CDR3nt	len	d_gene	v_gene	j_gene	abundance
CASSHRTGAFGYTF	TGTGCCAGCAGTCACCGGACAGGGGCCTTCGGCTACACCTTC	14	TRBD1	TRBV6-2/TRBV6-3	TRBJ1-2	NA
CASSQVRTGYGSNEQFF	TGTGCCAGCAGCCAAGTGCGGACAGGTTATGGCTCCAATGAGCAGTTCTTC	17	TRBD1	TRBV3-1/TRBV3-2	TRBJ2-1	NA
CASSGQGGDTEAFF	TGTGCCAGCAGCGGGCAGGGGGGAGACACTGAAGCTTTCTTT	14	TRBD1	TRBV5-4	TRBJ1-1	NA
CASKGVRLAGRNNEQFF	TGTGCCAGCAAAGGGGTAAGGCTAGCGGGGCGAAACAATGAGCAGTTCTTC	17	TRBD2	TRBV27	TRBJ2-1	NA
CASTLDSAAQPQHF	TGTGCCAGCACCCTAGACAGCGCGGCTCAGCCCCAGCATTTT	14	NA	TRBV6-6	TRBJ1-5	NA
CASSGTPRQRNTGELFF	TGTGCCAGCAGCGGAACACCCAGACAGAGGAACACCGGGGAGCTGTTTTTT	17	NA	TRBV9	TRBJ2-2	few
CASSQVQGDEKLFF	TGCGCCAGCAGCCAAGTTCAAGGGGATGAAAAACTGTTTTTT	14	NA	TRBV4-1	TRBJ1-4	few
CASSTGLDSNQPQHF	TGTGCCAGCAGCACTGGACTGGATAGCAATCAGCCCCAGCATTTT	15	NA	TRBV7-2	TRBJ1-5	NA
CASSLEGGSLLGYTF	TGTGCCAGCAGCTTGGAGGGGGGGTCTTTACTTGGCTACACCTTC	15	NA	TRBV5-4	TRBJ1-2	once
CASSLGQRGDEQFF	TGCGCCAGCAGCTTGGGCCAGAGAGGCGATGAGCAGTTCTTC	14	NA	TRBV5-1	TRBJ2-1	NA
CASSNRGGAGELFF	TGTGCCAGCAGCAACCGGGGGGGCGCCGGGGAGCTGTTTTTT	14	TRBD2	TRBV7-9	TRBJ2-2	NA
CASRDRDRVNTEAFF	TGTGCCAGCAGAGATAGGGACAGGGTGAACACTGAAGCTTTCTTT	15	TRBD1	TRBV6-5	TRBJ1-1	NA
CSVETVGSSVNIQYF	TGCAGCGTTGAGACGGTGGGCTCGTCGGTAAACATTCAGTACTTC	15	NA	TRBV29-1	TRBJ2-4	NA
CATSRDTNGKPLHF	TGTGCCACCAGCAGAGATACGAATGGCAAACCCCTCCACTTT	14	NA	TRBV15	TRBJ1-6	once
CASSLTQGVGELFF	TGTGCCAGTAGTCTTACCCAGGGGGTCGGGGAGCTGTTTTTT	14	TRBD1	TRBV19	TRBJ2-2	NA
CSASSPQGNTGELFF	TGCAGTGCTAGTTCGCCACAGGGTAACACCGGGGAGCTGTTTTTT	15	NA	TRBV20-1	TRBJ2-2	NA
CASSQAAGGPIGTDTQYF	TGTGCCAGCAGCCAAGCAGCGGGGGGCCCTATAGGAACAGATACGCAGTATTTT	18	TRBD2	TRBV3-1/TRBV3-2	TRBJ2-3	few
CASSQVVPQGARETQYF	TGCGCCAGCAGCCAAGTAGTACCCCAGGGGGCGCGGGAGACCCAGTACTTC	17	TRBD1	TRBV4-1	TRBJ2-5	few
CASSSPSAGGRAEQYF	TGTGCCAGCAGCTCCCCCTCAGCGGGGGGGCGAGCCGAGCAGTACTTC	16	TRBD2	TRBV7-2	TRBJ2-7	NA
CAWRGGGTEAFF	TGTGCCTGGAGAGGGGGGGGGACTGAAGCTTTCTTT	12	NA	TRBV30	TRBJ1-1	NA
CASSVLAGGLRTDTQYF	TGTGCCAGCAGCGTACTAGCGGGGGGGCTTCGCACAGATACGCAGTATTTT	17	TRBD2	TRBV2	TRBJ2-3	NA
CAAKGDRDTEAFF	TGTGCCGCAAAGGGGGACAGAGACACTGAAGCTTTCTTT	13	TRBD1	TRBV27	TRBJ1-1	NA
CATRGALPNTEAFF	TGTGCCACCCGGGGGGCCTTACCGAACACTGAAGCTTTCTTT	14	NA	TRBV19	TRBJ1-1	once
CASSLDPTGEVGPGELFF	TGTGCCAGCAGCTTAGACCCGACAGGGGAAGTTGGGCCCGGGGAGCTGTTTTTT	18	TRBD1	TRBV7-6	TRBJ2-2	NA
CAWSKQGNTEAFF	TGTGCCTGGAGTAAGCAGGGGAACACTGAAGCTTTCTTT	13	NA	TRBV30	TRBJ1-1	NA
CASSWTGGSGGELFF	TGTGCCAGCAGCTGGACAGGGGGCAGTGGCGGGGAGCTGTTTTTT	15	TRBD1	TRBV7-3	TRBJ2-2	NA